The entry below describes one TCR beta chain. The record originates from a study of cytomegalovirus exposure and HLA in healthy donors. Both 60 Vbeta primers and 13 Jbeta primers went into the PCR. The method was immunoSEQ multiplex PCR; TCRdb's version includes in-frame clones alone and lacks a portion of them. The data contain some 170,000 clones, 75% of them singletons. The germline V gene has CDR1 MNHNS and CDR2 SASEGT. V was cut by 7 bases and J by 3 bases, with 9 bases left in between. CDR3 length: 12 residues. The chain is built from TRBV6-1 and TRBJ1-1; no clear D gene. This clonotype originated in a male donor in good health and CMV-seronegative. Sequenced material: PBMCs. Here the CDR3 DNA reads TGTGCCAGCAAGGAGGAGTACACTGAAGCTTTCTTT. Protein product: CASKEEYTEAFF.